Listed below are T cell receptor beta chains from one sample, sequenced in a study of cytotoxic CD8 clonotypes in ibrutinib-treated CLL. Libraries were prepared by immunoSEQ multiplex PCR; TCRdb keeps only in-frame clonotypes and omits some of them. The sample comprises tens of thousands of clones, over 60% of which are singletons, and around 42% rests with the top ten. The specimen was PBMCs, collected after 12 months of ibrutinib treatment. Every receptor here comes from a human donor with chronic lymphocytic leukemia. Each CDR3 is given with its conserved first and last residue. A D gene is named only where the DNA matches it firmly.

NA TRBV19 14 CASSTSRVGETQYF
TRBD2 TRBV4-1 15 CASSLDAGEAYEQYF
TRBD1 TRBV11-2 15 CASSSGQAWNNEQFF
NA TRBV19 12 CASSPGTDTQYF
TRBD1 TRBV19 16 CASRILGQGLNTEAFF
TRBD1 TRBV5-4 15 CASSSPGTGRYEQYF
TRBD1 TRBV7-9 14 CASSFWDRVGEQYF
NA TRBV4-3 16 CASSQDGGSKMYEQYF
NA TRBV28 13 CASSINGEFGYTF
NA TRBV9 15 CASSWTETSGNTIYF
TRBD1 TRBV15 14 CATSSRQGIDTQYF
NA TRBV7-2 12 CASSHPAVEQYF
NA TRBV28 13 CASSLMATDTQYF
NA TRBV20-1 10 CSARVLSYTF
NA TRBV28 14 CASSFFPLSYEQYF
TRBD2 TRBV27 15 CASSRGLAGYNEQFF
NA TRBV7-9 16 CASSLGVGQGNYGYTF
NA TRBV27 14 CASSFTGPSTEAFF
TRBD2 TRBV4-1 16 CASSQDTSGSYNEQFF
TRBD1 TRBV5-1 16 CASSFAGTGTGVTQYF
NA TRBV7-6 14 CASSLFRGNNEQFF
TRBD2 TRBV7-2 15 CASSLRGGRAIEQYF
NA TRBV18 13 CASSPGVQETQYF
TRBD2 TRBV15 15 CATSRGTSRGYEQYF
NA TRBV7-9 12 CASSFSNSEQYF
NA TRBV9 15 CASSALPTGISGYTF
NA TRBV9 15 CASSVGPTSTDTQYF
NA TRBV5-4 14 CASSPYGGAPQQYF
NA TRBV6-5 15 CASSRAGFADTEAFF
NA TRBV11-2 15 CASSLDPRAPGIQYF
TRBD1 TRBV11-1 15 CASSRYRQGGTEAFF
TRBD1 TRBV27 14 CASSLLGTGHHYTF
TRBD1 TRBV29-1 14 CSVPDRGAYNEQFF
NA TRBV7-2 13 CASSLSLNQPQHF
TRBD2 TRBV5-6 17 CASSPTTSGALIDTQYF
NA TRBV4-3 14 CASTHGGGATEAFF
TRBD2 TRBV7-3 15 CASSRTSGSLDTQYF
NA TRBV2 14 CASRGVSGANVLTF
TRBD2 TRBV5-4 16 CASSLAASGRVDTQYF
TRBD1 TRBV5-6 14 CASSLTRGRETQYF
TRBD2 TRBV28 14 CASSRAGVPYEQYF
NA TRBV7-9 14 CASSLIMGMDEQYF
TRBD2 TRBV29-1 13 CSVSSGRSYEQYF
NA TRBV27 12 CASSSGAYEQYF
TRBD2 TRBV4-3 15 CASSQGTSGPYEQYF
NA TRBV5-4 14 CASSRELAKNIQYF
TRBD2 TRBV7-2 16 CASSRRTSGSTDTQYF
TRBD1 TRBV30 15 CAWTGGTGSYNEQFF
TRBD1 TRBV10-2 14 CASQQPQGPTEAFF
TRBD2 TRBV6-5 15 CASSYSGGVTDTQYF
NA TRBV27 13 CASSLSYWQPQHF
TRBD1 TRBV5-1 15 CASSWTGANTGELFF